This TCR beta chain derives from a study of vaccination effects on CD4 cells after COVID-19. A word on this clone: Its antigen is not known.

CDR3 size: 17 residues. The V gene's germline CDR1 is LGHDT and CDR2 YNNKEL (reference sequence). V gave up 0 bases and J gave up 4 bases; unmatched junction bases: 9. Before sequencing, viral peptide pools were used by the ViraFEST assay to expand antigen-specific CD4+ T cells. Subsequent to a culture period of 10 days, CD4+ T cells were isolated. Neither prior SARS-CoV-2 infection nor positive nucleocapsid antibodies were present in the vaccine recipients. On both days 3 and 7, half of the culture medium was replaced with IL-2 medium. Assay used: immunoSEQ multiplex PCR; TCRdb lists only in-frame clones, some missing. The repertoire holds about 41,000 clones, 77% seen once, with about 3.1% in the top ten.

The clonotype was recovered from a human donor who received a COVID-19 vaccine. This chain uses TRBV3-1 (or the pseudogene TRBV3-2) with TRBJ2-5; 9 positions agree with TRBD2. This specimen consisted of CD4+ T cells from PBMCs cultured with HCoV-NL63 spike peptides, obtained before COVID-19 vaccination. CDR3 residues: CASSQDPPAGGGETQYF. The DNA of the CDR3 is TGTGCCAGCAGCCAAGATCCCCCAGCGGGGGGTGGAGAGACCCAGTACTTC.